This T cell receptor beta chain was recorded in a study of blood T cell repertoires in COVID-19. Across the study: Italy, Spain and the United States were the sources of the convalescent and acute COVID-19 samples.

Assay: immunoSEQ multiplex PCR; the TCRdb copy retains only in-frame clones and omits some. The table includes some 250,000 clones, approximately 86% detected once. This CDR3 has 19 residues. CDR1 and CDR2 from the germline V gene are LGHNA and YNFKEQ. Unmatched junction bases numbered 10, after V lost 0 bases and J lost 0 bases. The sample taken for sequencing was peripheral blood. The source of this sequence is a woman aged 25 to 39 who had recovered from COVID-19. V gene TRBV4-2 combines with J gene TRBJ2-7; 11 bases align to TRBD2. The CDR3 spells CASSQDLLAGASISYEQYF. Written as DNA, the CDR3 is TGTGCCAGCAGCCAAGATTTACTAGCGGGGGCATCCATCTCCTACGAGCAGTACTTC.